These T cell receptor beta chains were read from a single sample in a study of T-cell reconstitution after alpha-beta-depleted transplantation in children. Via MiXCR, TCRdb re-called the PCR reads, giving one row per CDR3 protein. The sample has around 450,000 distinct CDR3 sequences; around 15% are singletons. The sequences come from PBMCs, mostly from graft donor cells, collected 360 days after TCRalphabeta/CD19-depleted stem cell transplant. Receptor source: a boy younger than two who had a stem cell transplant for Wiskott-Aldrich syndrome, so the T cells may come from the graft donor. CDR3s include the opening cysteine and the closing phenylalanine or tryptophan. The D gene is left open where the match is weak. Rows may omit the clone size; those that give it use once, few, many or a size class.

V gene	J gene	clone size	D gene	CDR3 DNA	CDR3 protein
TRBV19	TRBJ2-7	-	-	TGTGCCAGTAACCCCGGACAGCCCGGAAAGCAGTACTTC	CASNPGQPGKQYF
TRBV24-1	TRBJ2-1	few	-	TGTGCCACCAGGGACCGGGCGGAGCAGTTCTTC	CATRDRAEQFF
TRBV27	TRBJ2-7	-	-	TGTGCCAGCAGTCCCCGGACTGCAGCCTACGAGCAGTACTTC	CASSPRTAAYEQYF
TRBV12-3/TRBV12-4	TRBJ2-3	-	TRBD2	TGTGCCAGCAGTTGGATTAGCGGGGGCTCCGATACGCAGTATTTT	CASSWISGGSDTQYF
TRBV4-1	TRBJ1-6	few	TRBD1	TGCGCCAGCCAAAGGACAGGGAGCAATTCACCCCTCCACTTT	CASQRTGSNSPLHF
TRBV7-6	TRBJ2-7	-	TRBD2	TGTGCCAGCAGCCCCTCAGGTGGGCTAGCGGGACTCGAGCAGTACTTC	CASSPSGGLAGLEQYF
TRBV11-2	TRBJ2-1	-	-	TGTGCCAGCAGCTTAGTCCCGGCCTACAATGAGCAGTTCTTC	CASSLVPAYNEQFF
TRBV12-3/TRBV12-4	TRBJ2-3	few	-	TGTGCCAGCAGTCCCCCGGAGAAAGATACGCAGTATTTT	CASSPPEKDTQYF
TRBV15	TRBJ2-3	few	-	TGTGCCACCAGCAGAGATTTGACGGGGGATACGCAGTATTTT	CATSRDLTGDTQYF
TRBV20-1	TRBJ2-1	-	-	-	CSARDKVSSSGSFGAGFF
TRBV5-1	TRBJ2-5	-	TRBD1	TGCGCCAGCAGCTTGAATTTTCACAGGGGCAGGACCCAGTACTTC	CASSLNFHRGRTQYF
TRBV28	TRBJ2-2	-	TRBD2	TGTGCCAGCAGTCCACCTAGCGGGGGGGCCCGGGAGCTGTTTTTT	CASSPPSGGARELFF
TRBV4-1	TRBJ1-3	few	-	TGCGCCAGCAGCCAAGACCCCCAGTTCTCCTCTGGAAACACCATATATTTT	CASSQDPQFSSGNTIYF
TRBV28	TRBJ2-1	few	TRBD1	TGTGCCAGCAGTGAGGGGGCTGCCCCCCTCGACAATGAGCAGTTCTTC	CASSEGAAPLDNEQFF
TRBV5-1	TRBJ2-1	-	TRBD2	TGCGCCAGCAGCTTTACTAGCGGTCAATACAATGAGCAGTTCTTC	CASSFTSGQYNEQFF
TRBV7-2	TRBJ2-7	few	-	TGTGCCAGCAGCACTCTTACTGAACAGTACTTC	CASSTLTEQYF
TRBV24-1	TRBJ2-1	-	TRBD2	TGTGCCACCAGTGATGGTAGCGGGTTCTACAATGAGCAGTTCTTC	CATSDGSGFYNEQFF
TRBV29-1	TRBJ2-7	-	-	TGCAGCGTTGTTAAGGGAAAAACCTACGAGCAGTACTTC	CSVVKGKTYEQYF
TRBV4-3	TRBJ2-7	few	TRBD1	TGCGCCAGCAGCCAAGAGACAGGGGTGGCCGAGCAGTACTTC	CASSQETGVAEQYF
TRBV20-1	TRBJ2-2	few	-	TGCAGTGCTAGCGACTGGGCTAGGAACACCGGGGAGCTGTTTTTT	CSASDWARNTGELFF
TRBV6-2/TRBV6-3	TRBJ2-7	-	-	TGTGCCAGCAGCCCTACCACGGGACGGAGCTACGAGCAGTACTTC	CASSPTTGRSYEQYF
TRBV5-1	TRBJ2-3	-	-	TGCGCCAGCAGCTTGGAACCCAGGGGTAGCGCAGATACGCAGTATTTT	CASSLEPRGSADTQYF
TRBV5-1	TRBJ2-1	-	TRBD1	TGCGCCAGCAGCTTTCGGAACAACAGGGGGCCCTCCTACAATGAGCAGTTCTTC	CASSFRNNRGPSYNEQFF
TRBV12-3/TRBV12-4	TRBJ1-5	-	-	TGTGCCAGCTCTGTTAGGGCGGGGGCTCAGCCCCAGCATTTT	CASSVRAGAQPQHF
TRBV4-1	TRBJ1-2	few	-	TGCGCCAGCAGCCCCCGGGAACCTCATAACTATGGCTACACCTTC	CASSPREPHNYGYTF
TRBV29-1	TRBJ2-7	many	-	TGCAGCGTTGGTTTGGGAACCTACGAGCAGTACTTC	CSVGLGTYEQYF
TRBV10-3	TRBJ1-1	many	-	TGTGCCATCAGCTCTACAGGGAGGGCTAACACTGAAGCTTTCTTT	CAISSTGRANTEAFF
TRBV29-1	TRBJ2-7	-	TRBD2	TGCAGCGTTGAAGATTGGACTAGCGGGAGGAGCTCCTACGAGCAGTACTTC	CSVEDWTSGRSSYEQYF
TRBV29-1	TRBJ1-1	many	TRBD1	TGCAGCGTTGACGGGACAGGGAACGCTGAAGCTTTCTTT	CSVDGTGNAEAFF
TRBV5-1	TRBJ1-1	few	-	TGCGCCAGCAGCTTTCAAACCGACCTCGGGGAAGCTTTCTTT	CASSFQTDLGEAFF
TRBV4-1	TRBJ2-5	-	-	TGCGCCAGCAGTTTTGACAGCAAAGAGACCCAGTACTTC	CASSFDSKETQYF
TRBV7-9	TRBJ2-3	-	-	TGTGCCAGCAGCTTAGCACAGCGTTCTGGCACAGATACGCAGTATTTT	CASSLAQRSGTDTQYF
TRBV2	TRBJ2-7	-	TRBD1	TGTGCCAGTGGTTCCGGGACAGGGAACGAGCAGTACTTC	CASGSGTGNEQYF
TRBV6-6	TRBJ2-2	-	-	TGTGCCAGCGGCTGGCTAGCGATGAACACCGGGGAGCTGTTTTTT	CASGWLAMNTGELFF
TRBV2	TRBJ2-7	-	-	TGTGCCAGCAGTGGGGGGCCAGGGGCCTACGAGCAGTACTTC	CASSGGPGAYEQYF
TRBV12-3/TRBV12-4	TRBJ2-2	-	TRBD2	TGTGCCAGCAGTTCTAGCGGGAGGACGGCCGGGGAGCTGTTTTTT	CASSSSGRTAGELFF
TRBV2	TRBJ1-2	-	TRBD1	TGTGCCAGCCGGGACAGGAGGAACTATGGCTACACCTTC	CASRDRRNYGYTF
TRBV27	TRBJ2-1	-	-	TGTGCCAGCAGTTTAGGGCAGTGGGGATACAATGAGCAGTTCTTC	CASSLGQWGYNEQFF
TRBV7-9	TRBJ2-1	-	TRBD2	TGTGCCAGCAGCTTAGTACCGGGACTAGAAGGCAATGAGCAGTTCTTC	CASSLVPGLEGNEQFF
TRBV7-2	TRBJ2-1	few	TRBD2	TGTGCCAGCAGCTTACAGTCGGTAGCGGGGGGTAGGGAGCAGTTCTTC	CASSLQSVAGGREQFF
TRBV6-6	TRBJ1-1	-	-	TGTGCCAGCAGTTACCCGGACACTGAAGCTTTCTTT	CASSYPDTEAFF
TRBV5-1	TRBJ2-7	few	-	TGCGCCAGCAGCTTGGAGGGGACCCGAGCCTACGAGCAGTACTTC	CASSLEGTRAYEQYF
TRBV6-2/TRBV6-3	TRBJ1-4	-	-	TGTGCCACCCATCCCTCTGGACGGTCTAATGAAAAACTGTTTTTT	CATHPSGRSNEKLFF
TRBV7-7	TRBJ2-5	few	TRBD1	TGTGCCAGCAGCTTAGGGCAGGGGGTGACCCAGTACTTC	CASSLGQGVTQYF
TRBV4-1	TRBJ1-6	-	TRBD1	TGCGCCAGCAAAGACAGGGAATGGAATTCACCCCTCCACTTT	CASKDREWNSPLHF
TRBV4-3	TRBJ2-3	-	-	TGCGCCAGCAGCCAAGTTCAGCGGAGTGCCAGCACAGATACGCAGTATTTT	CASSQVQRSASTDTQYF
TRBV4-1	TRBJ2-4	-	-	TGCGCCAGCAGCCAACCAAGGGGAGCCAAAAACATTCAGTACTTC	CASSQPRGAKNIQYF
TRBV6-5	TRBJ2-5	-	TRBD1	TGTGCCAGCACAACCCTCGGGACAGGACGCGGGACCCAGTACTTC	CASTTLGTGRGTQYF
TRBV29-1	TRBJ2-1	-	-	TGCAGCGTCAGATCGGTAACCTTCAATGAGCAGTTCTTC	CSVRSVTFNEQFF
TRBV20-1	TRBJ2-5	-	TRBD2	TGCAGTGCTAGAGGGGGGACTACTCCAGGGACCCAGTACTTC	CSARGGTTPGTQYF
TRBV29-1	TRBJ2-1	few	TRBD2	TGCAGCGTTGCCATTACTAGCGGGAGCTCCTACAATGAGCAGTTCTTC	CSVAITSGSSYNEQFF